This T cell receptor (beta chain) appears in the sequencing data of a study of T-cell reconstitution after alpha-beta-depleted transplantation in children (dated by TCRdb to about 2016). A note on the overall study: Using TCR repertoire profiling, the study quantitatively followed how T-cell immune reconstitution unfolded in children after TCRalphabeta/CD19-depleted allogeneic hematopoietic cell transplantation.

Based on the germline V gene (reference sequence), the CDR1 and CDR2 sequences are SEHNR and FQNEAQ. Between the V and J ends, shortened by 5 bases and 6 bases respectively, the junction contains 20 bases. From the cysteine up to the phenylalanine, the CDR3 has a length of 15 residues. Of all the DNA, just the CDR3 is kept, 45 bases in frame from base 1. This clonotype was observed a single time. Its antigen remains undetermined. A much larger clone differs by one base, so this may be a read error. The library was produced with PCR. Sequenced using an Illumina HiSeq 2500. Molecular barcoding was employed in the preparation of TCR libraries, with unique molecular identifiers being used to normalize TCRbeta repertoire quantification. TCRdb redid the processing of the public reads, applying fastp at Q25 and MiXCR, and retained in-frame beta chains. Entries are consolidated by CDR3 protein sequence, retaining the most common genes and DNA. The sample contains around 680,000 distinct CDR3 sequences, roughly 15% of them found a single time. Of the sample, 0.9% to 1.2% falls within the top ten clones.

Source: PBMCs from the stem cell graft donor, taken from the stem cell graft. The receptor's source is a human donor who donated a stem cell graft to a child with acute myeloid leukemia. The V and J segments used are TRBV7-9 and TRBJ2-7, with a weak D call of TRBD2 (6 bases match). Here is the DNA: TGTGCCAGCAGCCGTACGGGGGACGGCGGTTGCGAGCAGTACTTC. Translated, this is CASSRTGDGGCEQYF. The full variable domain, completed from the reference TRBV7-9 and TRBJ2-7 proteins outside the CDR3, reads DTGVSQNPRHKITKRGQNVTFRCDPISEHNRLYWYRQTLGQGPEFLTYFQNEAQLEKSRLLSDRFSAERPKGSFSTLEIQRTEQGDSAMYLCASSRTGDGGCEQYFGPGTRLTVT.